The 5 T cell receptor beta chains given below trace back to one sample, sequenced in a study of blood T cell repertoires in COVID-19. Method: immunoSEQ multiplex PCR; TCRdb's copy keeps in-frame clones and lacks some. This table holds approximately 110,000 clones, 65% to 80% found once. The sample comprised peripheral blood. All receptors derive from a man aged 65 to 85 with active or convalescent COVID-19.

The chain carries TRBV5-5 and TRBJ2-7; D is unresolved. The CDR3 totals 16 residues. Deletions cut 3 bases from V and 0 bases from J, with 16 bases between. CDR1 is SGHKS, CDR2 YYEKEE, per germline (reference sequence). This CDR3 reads CASSSRLSADSYEQYF. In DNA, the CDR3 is TGTGCCAGCAGCTCCCGCCTCAGCGCGGACTCCTACGAGCAGTACTTC.

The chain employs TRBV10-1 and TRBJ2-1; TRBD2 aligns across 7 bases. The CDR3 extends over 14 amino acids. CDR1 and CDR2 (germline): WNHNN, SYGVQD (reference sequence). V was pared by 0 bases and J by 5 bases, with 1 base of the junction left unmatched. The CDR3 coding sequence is TGCGCCAGCAGTGAGTCGAGCGGGAACAATGAGCAGTTCTTC. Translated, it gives CASSESSGNNEQFF.

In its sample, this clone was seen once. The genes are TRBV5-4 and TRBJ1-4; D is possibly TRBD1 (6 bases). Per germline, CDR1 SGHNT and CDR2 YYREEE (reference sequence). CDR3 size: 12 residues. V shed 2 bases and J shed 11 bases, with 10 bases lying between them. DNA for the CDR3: TGTGCCAGCAGCTTTCACAGGGAGAAACTGTTTTTT. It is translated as CASSFHREKLFF.

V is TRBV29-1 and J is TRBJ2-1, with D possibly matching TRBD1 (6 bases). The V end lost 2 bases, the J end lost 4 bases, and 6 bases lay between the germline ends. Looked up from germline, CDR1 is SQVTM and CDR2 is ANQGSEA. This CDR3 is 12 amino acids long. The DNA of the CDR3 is TGCAGCGTTGAAAGGGGGTACAATGAGCAGTTCTTC. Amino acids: CSVERGYNEQFF.

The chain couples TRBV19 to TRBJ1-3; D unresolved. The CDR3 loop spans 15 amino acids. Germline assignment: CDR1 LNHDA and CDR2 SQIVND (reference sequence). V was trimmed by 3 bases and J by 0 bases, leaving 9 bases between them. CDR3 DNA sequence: TGTGCCAGTAGTATCGAGGCATTCTCTGGAAACACCATATATTTT. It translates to CASSIEAFSGNTIYF.